The T cell receptor (beta chain) described here comes from a study of immune evolution from preneoplasia to lung adenocarcinoma (dated by TCRdb to 2020 to 2023). As for the study more broadly: No AAH lesions showed HLA loss of heterozygosity, compared with about 6.3% of AIS, around 16% of MIA and approximately 30% of ADC lesions. The study profiled immune contexture across lung adenocarcinoma precursors and invasive adenocarcinoma using immune gene expression, TCR sequencing and multiplex immunofluorescence. Resected precursor lesions (AAH, AIS, MIA) and invasive adenocarcinomas were each compared against paired morphologically normal lung tissue. The sample size was set by how many specimens were available, not by a prior power calculation. The immune data were integrated with whole exome sequencing and methylation data from the same cohort of nodules. The overall cohort was made up of 53 patients with pulmonary nodules who had surgical resection. TCR sequencing data were obtained from 55 or so patients. According to the study, roughly 100 samples went through TCR sequencing. POLYSOLVER was used to infer Class I HLA alleles from exome data, and LOHHLA was used to detect allele-specific HLA loss.

Details on this clone: The clone's antigen remains unknown. Per-base quality was not reported, and no clone a single base away is much larger than it.

Patients underwent resection in Japan or China between about 2014 and 2017. Histologic diagnosis of each case was confirmed independently by two lung cancer pathologists on H&E slides. Macro-dissection after pathologic assessment enriched premalignant or tumor cells for nucleic acid extraction. DNA was isolated from FFPE tissue using the AllPrep DNA/RNA FFPE Kit. Trimmed from V: 1 base; trimmed from J: 5 bases; junction bases lacking a gene match: 14. According to the germline V gene, CDR1 reads SGHVS and CDR2 reads FNYEAQ. The CDR3 measures 18 amino acids from cysteine to phenylalanine. Just the 54-base CDR3 DNA is kept, in frame starting at base 1. The full study reports these points: Because all patients were from Japan and China, applicability to Western populations was uncertain. The findings rested on association rather than direct causation, and larger cohorts with long-term follow-up and longitudinal biopsies were considered necessary. Clonality was highest in normal lung, while later-stage lesions appeared to have lower clonality but higher T cell density and diversity. Normal lung had the highest top T cell clone frequencies, and these frequencies appeared to fall progressively from AAH through AIS, MIA and invasive adenocarcinoma. KRAS-mutant nodules showed the highest T cell clonality compared with EGFR-mutant or double wild-type lesions.

TCR beta CDR3 regions were sequenced from DNA using the immunoSEQ hsTCRbeta Kit. The authors' pipeline ran thus. The ImmunoSEQ Analyzer was used to analyse the TCR sequencing data. T cell clonality was defined as 1 minus Pielou's evenness, calculated on productive rearrangements. To measure T cell diversity, the inverse Simpson index was applied to productive templates. T cell density was defined as TCR beta template counts normalized to usable DNA, with usable DNA estimated by amplifying and sequencing housekeeping genes. TCR metrics were compared across histologic stages using two-sided Kruskal-Wallis tests. Entries here come from immuneACCESS through TCRdb and include only in-frame sequences with V and J called. Some clones fail to appear in such tables; in the studies checked, an unresolved V gene covers under half of the shortfall, and the cause of the remainder is unknown. The V and J calls and clone size are taken from that table; D and trimming were inferred from the DNA. This sample is represented by under 5,500 clones; around 88% of them were singletons. The ten biggest clones cover 2% to 2.5% of the sample.

Sequenced: FFPE lung adenocarcinoma in situ tissue. Interpreted using the paper, the cell subset or site label stands for: preinvasive adenocarcinoma in situ (AIS). The chain couples TRBV7-6 to TRBJ2-3, and TRBD1 matches 8 of the central bases. This clonotype was sampled from a person aged 60-80 years with lung adenocarcinoma. The CDR3 is CASSLEMVGRGRGDTQYF. The bases read TGTGCCAGCAGCTTAGAAATGGTGGGCAGGGGGCGCGGAGATACGCAGTATTTT.